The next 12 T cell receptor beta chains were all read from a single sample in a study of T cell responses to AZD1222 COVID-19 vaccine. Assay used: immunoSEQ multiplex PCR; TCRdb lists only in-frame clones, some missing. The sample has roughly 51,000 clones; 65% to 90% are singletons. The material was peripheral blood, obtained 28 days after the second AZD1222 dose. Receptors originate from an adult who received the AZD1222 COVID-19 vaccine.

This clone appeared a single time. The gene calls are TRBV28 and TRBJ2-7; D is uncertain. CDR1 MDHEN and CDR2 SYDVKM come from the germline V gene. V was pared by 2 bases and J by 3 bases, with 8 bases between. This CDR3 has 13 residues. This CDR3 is CASSLPQLYEQYF. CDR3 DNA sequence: TGTGCCAGCAGTTTACCTCAGCTCTACGAGCAGTACTTC.

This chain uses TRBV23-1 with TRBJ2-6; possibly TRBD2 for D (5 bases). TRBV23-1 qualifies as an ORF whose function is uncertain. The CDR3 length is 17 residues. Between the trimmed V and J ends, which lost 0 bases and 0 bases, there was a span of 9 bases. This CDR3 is CASSQSRGCSGANVLTF. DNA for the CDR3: TGCGCCAGCAGTCAATCGAGAGGGTGCTCTGGGGCCAACGTCCTGACTTTC.

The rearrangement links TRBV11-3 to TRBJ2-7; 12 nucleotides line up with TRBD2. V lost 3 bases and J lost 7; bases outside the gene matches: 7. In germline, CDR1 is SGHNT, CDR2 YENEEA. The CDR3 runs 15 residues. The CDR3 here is CASSLTSGRSREQYF. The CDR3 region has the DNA TGTGCCAGCAGCTTGACTAGCGGGAGATCGAGGGAGCAGTACTTC.

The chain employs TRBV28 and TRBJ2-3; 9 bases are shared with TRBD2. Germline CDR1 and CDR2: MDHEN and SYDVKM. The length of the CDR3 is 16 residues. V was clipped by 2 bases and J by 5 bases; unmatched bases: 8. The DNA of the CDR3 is TGTGCCAGCAGTTTAATGGCGGGAGGGCAGGGAGATACGCAGTATTTT. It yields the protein CASSLMAGGQGDTQYF.

Here the CDR3 DNA reads TGTGCCAGCAGAAACAGGGGGCGAGGGGATACTGAAGCTTTCTTT. Translating gives CASRNRGRGDTEAFF. This chain connects TRBV19 to TRBJ1-1; 9 bases agree with TRBD1. Germline V gene data show CDR1 as LNHDA and CDR2 as SQIVND (reference sequence). The V and J ends lost 9 bases and 5 bases, in that order; junction bases with no gene match: 13. The CDR3 consists of 15 residues. Full variable domain (rest looked up from reference TRBV19 and TRBJ1-1): DGGITQSPKYLFRKEGQNVTLSCEQNLNHDAMYWYRQDPGQGLRLIYYSQIVNDFQKGDIAEGYSVSREKKESFPLTVTSAQKNPTAFYLCASRNRGRGDTEAFFGQGTRLTVV.

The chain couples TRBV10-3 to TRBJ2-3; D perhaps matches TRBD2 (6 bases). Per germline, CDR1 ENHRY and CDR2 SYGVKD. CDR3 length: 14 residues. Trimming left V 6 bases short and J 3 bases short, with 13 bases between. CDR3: CAIRPRLVTDTQYF. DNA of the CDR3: TGTGCCATCAGGCCACGACTAGTAACAGATACGCAGTATTTT.

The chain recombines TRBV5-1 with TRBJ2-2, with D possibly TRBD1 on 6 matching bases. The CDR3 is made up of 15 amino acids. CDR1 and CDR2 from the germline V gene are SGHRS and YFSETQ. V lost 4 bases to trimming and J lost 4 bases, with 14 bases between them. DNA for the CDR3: TGCGCCAGCAGCAGGCAGGGGAGTGGCACCGGGGAGCTGTTTTTT. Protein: CASSRQGSGTGELFF.

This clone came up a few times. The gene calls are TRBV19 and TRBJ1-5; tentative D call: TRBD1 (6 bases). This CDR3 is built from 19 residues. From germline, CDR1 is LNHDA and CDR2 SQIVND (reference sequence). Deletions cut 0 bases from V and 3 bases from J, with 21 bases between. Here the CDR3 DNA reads TGTGCCAGTAGTATAGACCTCCCCTACCCAGGGGCGATCAATCAGCCCCAGCATTTT. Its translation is CASSIDLPYPGAINQPQHF.

The CDR3 nucleotides are TGTGCCACCAGCAGCACAGCACCGCATGAGCAGTTCTTC. It yields the protein CATSSTAPHEQFF. This chain links TRBV15 with TRBJ2-1; D unclear. The germline V gene has CDR1 LNHNV and CDR2 YYDKDF (reference sequence). V was clipped by 3 bases and J by 8 bases, with 11 bases between them. This CDR3 region has 13 residues.

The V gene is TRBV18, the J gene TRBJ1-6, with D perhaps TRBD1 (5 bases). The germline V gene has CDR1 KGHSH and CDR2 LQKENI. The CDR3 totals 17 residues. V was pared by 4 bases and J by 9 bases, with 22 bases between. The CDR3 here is CASSLHRGTPRGSPLHF. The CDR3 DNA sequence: TGTGCCAGCTCACTACACCGTGGGACCCCAAGAGGTTCACCCCTCCACTTT.

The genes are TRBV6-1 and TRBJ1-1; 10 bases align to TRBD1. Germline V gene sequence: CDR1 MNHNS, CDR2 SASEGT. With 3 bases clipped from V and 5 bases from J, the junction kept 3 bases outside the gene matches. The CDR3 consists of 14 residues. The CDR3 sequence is CASSEDRGWTEAFF. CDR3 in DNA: TGTGCCAGCAGTGAGGACAGGGGGTGGACTGAAGCTTTCTTT.

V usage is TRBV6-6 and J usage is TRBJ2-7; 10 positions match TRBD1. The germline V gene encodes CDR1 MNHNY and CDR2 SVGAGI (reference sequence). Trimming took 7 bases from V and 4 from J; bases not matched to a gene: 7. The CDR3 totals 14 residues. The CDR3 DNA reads TGTGCCAGCACCCCCGGGACAGGGGTGTACGAGCAGTACTTC. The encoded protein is CASTPGTGVYEQYF.